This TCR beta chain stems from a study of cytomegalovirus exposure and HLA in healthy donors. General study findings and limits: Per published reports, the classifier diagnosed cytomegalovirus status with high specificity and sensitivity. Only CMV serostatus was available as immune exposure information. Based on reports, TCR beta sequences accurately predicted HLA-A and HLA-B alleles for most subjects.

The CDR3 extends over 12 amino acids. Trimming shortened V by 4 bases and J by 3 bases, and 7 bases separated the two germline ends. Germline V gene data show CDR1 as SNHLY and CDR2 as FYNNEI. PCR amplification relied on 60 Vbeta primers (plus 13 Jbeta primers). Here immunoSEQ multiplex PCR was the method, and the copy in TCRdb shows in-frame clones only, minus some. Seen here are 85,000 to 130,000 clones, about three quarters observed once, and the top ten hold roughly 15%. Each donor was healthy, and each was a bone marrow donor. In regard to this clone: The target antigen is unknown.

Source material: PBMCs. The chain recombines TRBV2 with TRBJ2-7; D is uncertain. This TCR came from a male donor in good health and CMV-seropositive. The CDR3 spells CASSGQYYEQYF. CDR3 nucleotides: TGTGCCAGCAGTGGGCAGTACTACGAGCAGTACTTC.